This T cell receptor (beta chain) emerged from a study of blood T cell repertoires in COVID-19. Study summary: Some COVID-19 samples were acute and others convalescent; all came from the United States, Italy and Spain. T cells, B-cell-depleted T cells, or PBMCs supplied cDNA or gDNA.

The V end lost 5 bases, the J end lost 4 bases, and 9 bases lay between the germline ends. In germline, CDR1 is ENHRY, CDR2 SYGVKD. CDR3 size: 13 residues. In the authors' methods: Amplification from reference gene primers served as the basis for estimated nucleated cell counts. The data were produced by immunoSEQ multiplex PCR, yet TCRdb's version contains in-frame clones alone and is incomplete. V and J calls and clone size are given by that table; D and trimming were obtained from the DNA. Of over 75,000 clones in the sample, roughly four fifths were seen once. The V gene is TRBV10-3, the J gene TRBJ1-5; a weak D match, TRBD1 (6 bases). This TCR was sampled from a man between 65 and 80 years old with acute or convalescent COVID-19. Input material: peripheral blood. The CDR3 spells CAISSQGNQPQHF. In nucleotides, the CDR3 is TGTGCCATCAGTTCGCAGGGGAATCAGCCCCAGCATTTT.